The 7 T cell receptor beta chains below come from one sample, sequenced in a study of identifying expanded T cells in peripheral blood. Using immunoSEQ multiplex PCR, the repertoire was profiled, and TCRdb retains in-frame clones only, with some absent. Found here are 50,000 to 60,000 clones, around 81% of them singletons; the top ten hold approximately 19%. The sample taken for sequencing was blood. These receptor sequences come from a person aged 18 to 75 in good health.

The J gene is TRBJ1-3, the V gene TRBV7-2; 8 positions match TRBD1. The CDR3 runs to 14 residues. CDR1 is SGHTA and CDR2 is FQGNSA in the germline V gene. Trimming at V came to 0 bases and at J to 9 bases, leaving 4 bases not matched to a gene. The CDR3 loop reads CASSLAGTGGTIYF. DNA for the CDR3: TGTGCCAGCAGCTTAGCCGGGACAGGCGGCACCATATATTTT.

The chain uses TRBV4-1 and TRBJ2-5; D perhaps matches TRBD2 (7 bases). V lost 6 bases and J 1 base, leaving 18 bases between the germline ends. The CDR3 has 16 residues. Germline CDR1 and CDR2: MGHRA and YSYEKL. Written as DNA, the CDR3 is TGCGCCAGCAGACCCGAGGGGGGGAGGGCCCAAGAGACCCAGTACTTC. Translation gives CASRPEGGRAQETQYF.

The chain employs TRBV5-5 and TRBJ2-3; D possibly corresponds to TRBD2 (5 bases). The CDR3 contains 14 residues. Trimming took off 3 bases at V and 3 bases at J, with 11 bases between the two ends. The germline CDR1 and CDR2 sequences are SGHKS and YYEKEE (reference sequence). The CDR3 loop is CASSSLGRTDTQYF. The CDR3 nucleotides read TGTGCCAGCAGCTCACTAGGAAGAACAGATACGCAGTATTTT.

This chain connects TRBV5-1 to TRBJ2-1; 12 nucleotides line up with TRBD2. This CDR3 contains 17 residues. Germline trimming cut 1 base from V and 6 bases from J; bases unmatched to any gene: 8. Germline CDR1 is SGHRS and CDR2 is YFSETQ. The CDR3 spells CASSLTSGGPGGNEQFF. The CDR3 DNA reads as TGCGCCAGCAGCTTGACTAGCGGGGGGCCCGGGGGCAATGAGCAGTTCTTC.

V is TRBV5-6 and J is TRBJ2-7; 10 nucleotides line up with TRBD2. Germline CDR1 is SGHDT and CDR2 is YYEEEE. The CDR3 spans 15 residues. The trim removed 0 bases at V and 6 bases at J, leaving 6 bases unmatched. CDR3 DNA sequence: TGTGCCAGCAGCTTGGTTGTAGCGGGAGGCGGCGAGCAGTACTTC. It codes for CASSLVVAGGGEQYF.

The chain joins TRBV30 to TRBJ1-5; TRBD1 is a possible D gene (6 bases). Germline CDR1 reads GTSNPN; CDR2 reads SVGIG (reference sequence). The CDR3 is 16 amino acids. Trimming removed 0 bases at V and 2 bases at J, with 14 bases between. CDR3 coding DNA: TGTGCCTGGAGTGTGGGGAACAGGGCCGGCAATCAGCCCCAGCATTTT. It yields the protein CAWSVGNRAGNQPQHF.

The chain combines TRBV19 with TRBJ2-7; 11 bases agree with TRBD1. Trimming cost V 6 bases and J 3 bases; bases outside gene matches: 10. The CDR3 length is 16 residues. Germline lookup yields CDR1 LNHDA and CDR2 SQIVND (reference sequence). CDR3 coding DNA: TGTGCCAGTAGCTTAGGACAGGGGGCAAAAATCTACGAGCAGTACGTC. Translation: CASSLGQGAKIYEQYV.